This entry describes one T cell receptor beta chain. Its antigen is unidentified. Regarding treatment: approximately 9-day PBMC culture with coronavirus spike peptide pools or control peptides (ViraFEST assay). The authors cultured around 1.9 million PBMCs per well with about 10 IU/ml IL-2 and approximately 9 ug/ml peptide pools. The data were taken from a study of vaccination and CD4 T cells after COVID-19. The germline V gene encodes CDR1 SGHTA and CDR2 FQGNSA. The V end lost 4 bases, the J end lost 5 bases, and 12 bases lay between the germline ends. The CDR3 totals 14 residues. Sequenced with the Oncomine TCR Beta short-read assay was DNA taken from cultured CD4+ T cells. TCRdb recomputed calls from the PCR reads with MiXCR, one row per CDR3 protein. The table lists about 26,000 distinct CDR3 sequences, under 70% of them singletons.

The source of this sequence is a human donor who had recovered from COVID-19. The V call is TRBV7-2, the J call TRBJ1-5; D remains ambiguous. Sequenced material: CD4+ T cells from blood, cultured in vitro. The CDR3 nucleotides are TGTGCCAGCAGCTCTAGTCGGTTAGATCAGCCCCAGCATTTT. It yields the protein CASSSSRLDQPQHF.